These 25 T cell receptor beta chains share one sample of origin, sequenced in a study of T cell responses to AZD1222 COVID-19 vaccine. Measured with immunoSEQ multiplex PCR; TCRdb has only the in-frame clones, and not every one. The repertoire has around 130,000 clones, around 89% of them found once; the top ten carry approximately 8.8%. The sequences come from peripheral blood, collected 28 days after the second AZD1222 dose. These receptors all come from an adult who received the AZD1222 COVID-19 vaccine.

The rearrangement links TRBV10-3 to TRBJ1-2; the D is unclear. Trimming removed 3 bases from V and 1 base from J, with 6 bases in between. Germline CDR1 ENHRY, CDR2 SYGVKD. The CDR3 contains 13 residues. The CDR3 sequence: CAISDGSNYGYTF. The CDR3 DNA sequence: TGTGCCATCAGTGACGGCAGTAACTATGGCTACACCTTC.

The chain employs TRBV20-1 and TRBJ1-2; no firm D call. In germline, CDR1 is DFQATT, CDR2 SNEGSKA (reference sequence). Trimming cost V 3 bases and J 6 bases, with 14 bases left between them. This CDR3 contains 13 residues. The CDR3 coding sequence is TGCAGTGCTAGTGATGGGGTTTTCGATGGCTACACCTTC. Its translation: CSASDGVFDGYTF.

This chain joins TRBV6-5 and TRBJ1-2; 10 nucleotides align to TRBD1. Trimming took 7 bases from V and 7 from J; bases not matched to a gene: 12. The CDR3 has 15 residues. CDR1 is MNHEY, CDR2 SVGAGI, per germline. The DNA of the CDR3 is TGTGCCAGCACCCTAAGTAGGACAGGGGGTTCTGGCTACACCTTC. Translation: CASTLSRTGGSGYTF.

The V call is TRBV19, the J call TRBJ2-1, with 7 nucleotides matching TRBD2. CDR1 and CDR2 from the germline V gene are LNHDA and SQIVND (reference sequence). The ends lost 7 bases at V and 3 bases at J; junction bases unmatched: 6. This CDR3 is 14 amino acids long. CDR3 DNA: TGTGCCAGTAATGGCGGGGGACTCTACAATGAGCAGTTCTTC. Encoded protein: CASNGGGLYNEQFF.

The V and J genes are TRBV28 and TRBJ1-6; D may be TRBD1 (6 bases). The CDR3 totals 12 residues. From germline, CDR1 is MDHEN and CDR2 SYDVKM. V dropped 5 bases and J dropped 16 bases, with 15 bases sitting between them. This CDR3 reads CASSLDRPNLHF. The CDR3 DNA sequence: TGTGCCAGCAGTCTCGACAGGCCAAATCTCCACTTT.

V and J are TRBV27 and TRBJ2-1; 8 bases align to TRBD2. The V gene's germline CDR1 is MNHEY and CDR2 SMNVEV (reference sequence). The CDR3 spans 15 residues. The trim removed 4 bases at V and 5 bases at J, leaving 7 bases unmatched. DNA of the CDR3: TGTGCCAGCAGTTCCAAGCGGGAGAAAGACAATGAGCAGTTCTTC. Translating it yields CASSSKREKDNEQFF.

This chain uses TRBV19 with TRBJ2-3, with D unresolved. The CDR3 runs to 13 residues. V lost 4 bases, J lost 2 bases, and 7 bases lay in between. Germline CDR1 is LNHDA and CDR2 is SQIVND (reference sequence). CDR3 nucleotides: TGTGCCAGTAGTACTCCAGACACAGATACGCAGTATTTT. It is translated as CASSTPDTDTQYF.

This sequence joins TRBV7-6 and TRBJ1-3; D ambiguous. With 1 base removed from V and 2 bases from J, the gap between germline ends came to 12 bases. This CDR3 region has 16 residues. The germline gives CDR1 SGHVS, CDR2 FNYEAQ. The CDR3 region has the DNA TGTGCCAGCAGCTTAGGATTTGGGAAGACTGGAAACACCATATATTTT. Translated, it gives CASSLGFGKTGNTIYF.

The V gene is TRBV3-1 (or the pseudogene TRBV3-2), the J gene TRBJ2-3; no clear D. CDR1 LGHDT and CDR2 YNNKEL come from the germline V gene (reference sequence). There are 13 residues in the CDR3. Trimming left V 1 base short and J 6 bases short, with 8 bases between. CDR3: CASSQGLRDTQYF. In DNA, the CDR3 is TGTGCCAGCAGCCAAGGTCTCAGGGATACGCAGTATTTT.

The V and J genes are TRBV28 and TRBJ2-1; D assignment may be TRBD1 or TRBD2 (5 bases each). The germline gives CDR1 MDHEN, CDR2 SYDVKM. V was shortened by 5 bases and J by 0 bases, with 14 bases between the two germline ends. The CDR3 has 16 amino acids. The CDR3 loop is CASSTPRESSYNEQFF. The CDR3 DNA sequence: TGTGCCAGCAGTACCCCCAGGGAGAGCTCCTACAATGAGCAGTTCTTC. Combining the CDR3 with reference TRBV28 and TRBJ2-1 gives the whole variable domain DVKVTQSSRYLVKRTGEKVFLECVQDMDHENMFWYRQDPGLGLRLIYFSYDVKMKEKGDIPEGYSVSREKKERFSLILESASTNQTSMYLCASSTPRESSYNEQFFGPGTRLTVL.

The rearrangement joins TRBV12-5 to TRBJ2-7; D remains ambiguous. V was trimmed by 0 bases and J by 0 bases, leaving 18 bases between them. CDR3 length equals 18 residues. Germline V gene data show CDR1 as LGHNT and CDR2 as FRNRAP. Here the CDR3 DNA reads TGTGCTAGTGGTTTGGTAAGGGCCGAGGTCCACCGCTCCTACGAGCAGTACTTC. Its translation is CASGLVRAEVHRSYEQYF. The complete variable domain, with remaining parts taken from reference TRBV12-5 and TRBJ2-7, reads DARVTQTPRHKVTEMGQEVTMRCQPILGHNTVFWYRQTMMQGLELLAYFRNRAPLDDSGMPKDRFSAEMPDATLATLKIQPSEPRDSAVYFCASGLVRAEVHRSYEQYFGPGTRLTVT.

The chain joins TRBV7-8 to TRBJ1-5; TRBD1 might be the D (6 bases). Germline V gene sequence: CDR1 SGHVS, CDR2 FQNEAQ. CDR3 size: 13 residues. V was trimmed by 3 bases and J by 11 bases, leaving 14 bases between them. This CDR3 is CASSFGGTLAQHF. The CDR3 coding sequence is TGTGCCAGCAGCTTCGGGGGGACATTGGCCCAGCATTTT.

J is TRBJ2-7 and V is TRBV18; D ambiguous. The CDR3 consists of 12 residues. CDR1 and CDR2 (germline): KGHSH, LQKENI. Deletions cut 3 bases from V and 3 bases from J, with 6 bases between. The DNA for the CDR3 is TGTGCCAGCTCACCTTCGGACTACGAGCAGTACTTC. Its protein is CASSPSDYEQYF.

The rearrangement links TRBV7-8 to TRBJ2-7; perhaps TRBD1 as D (6 bases). Trimming shortened V by 5 bases and J by 0 bases, and 11 bases separated the two germline ends. The CDR3 runs 14 residues. The germline V gene encodes CDR1 SGHVS and CDR2 FQNEAQ. The CDR3: CASSLDRGSYEQYF. CDR3 bases: TGTGCCAGCAGCCTGGACAGAGGCTCCTACGAGCAGTACTTC.

The chain recombines TRBV12-5 with TRBJ2-5, with 7 bases identical to TRBD2. The length of the CDR3 is 17 residues. After removal of 5 bases from V and 3 bases from J, the junction contained 15 bases not matched to a gene. The germline gives CDR1 LGHNT, CDR2 FRNRAP. CDR3 region: CASGARVRRESEETQYF. CDR3 DNA sequence: TGTGCTAGTGGTGCCCGAGTCCGGCGGGAGTCGGAAGAGACCCAGTACTTC.

The chain employs TRBV15 and TRBJ2-6, with D possibly matching TRBD1 (5 bases). V was shortened by 4 bases and J by 2 bases, with 9 bases between the two germline ends. CDR3 length: 15 residues. Germline CDR1 and CDR2: LNHNV and YYDKDF (reference sequence). The CDR3 protein is CATSKGEAGANVLTF. DNA for the CDR3: TGTGCCACCAGCAAAGGGGAAGCTGGGGCCAACGTCCTGACTTTC.

The V gene is TRBV20-1, the J gene TRBJ1-1, with 8 bases identical to TRBD1. The germline V gene encodes CDR1 DFQATT and CDR2 SNEGSKA (reference sequence). This CDR3 contains 13 residues. V lost 3 bases and J lost 10; bases outside the gene matches: 10. The CDR3 loop is CSASRTGGRGAFF. As DNA, the CDR3 is TGCAGTGCTAGTAGAACAGGGGGGAGGGGAGCTTTCTTT.

This sequence joins TRBV10-3 and TRBJ2-3; D is ambiguous. The CDR3 runs 15 residues. The V end lost 4 bases, the J end lost 2 bases, and 13 bases lay between the germline ends. Germline V gene lookup returns CDR1 ENHRY and CDR2 SYGVKD. The DNA for the CDR3 is TGTGCCATCAGTGTTGGGGTGTTGGACACAGATACGCAGTATTTT. It translates to CAISVGVLDTDTQYF.

As DNA, the CDR3 is TGTGCCAGCAGCTTAAGAGGGGGCGGCACTGAAGCTTTCTTT. This sequence encodes CASSLRGGGTEAFF. The rearrangement uses TRBV7-9 and TRBJ1-1; TRBD1 matches at 7 bases. CDR1 is SEHNR, CDR2 FQNEAQ, per germline (reference sequence). J lost 4 bases, V lost 2 bases, and 4 bases had no gene match. This CDR3 spans 14 amino acids.

The sample holds one count of this clone. The chain couples TRBV5-1 to TRBJ1-1; no reliable D call. Looked up from germline, CDR1 is SGHRS and CDR2 is YFSETQ. V was shortened by 0 bases and J by 0 bases, with 3 bases between the two germline ends. The CDR3 sequence is 13 residues long. As DNA, the CDR3 is TGCGCCAGCAGCTTGGAGATGAACACTGAAGCTTTCTTT. Translating it yields CASSLEMNTEAFF.

The chain employs TRBV29-1 and TRBJ2-1; TRBD1 is a possible D gene (5 bases). The CDR3 has 15 residues. Trimming pared 1 base from V and 4 bases from J, leaving 14 bases between. Germline assignment: CDR1 SQVTM and CDR2 ANQGSEA. The CDR3 region has the DNA TGCAGCGTTGAAGTTTCACAGGTCGAATACAATGAGCAGTTCTTC. It codes for CSVEVSQVEYNEQFF.

The genes are TRBV6-6 and TRBJ2-4, with a tentative D call TRBD2 (7 bases). Looked up from germline, CDR1 is MNHNY and CDR2 is SVGAGI (reference sequence). The CDR3 extends over 17 amino acids. Trimming removed 5 bases at V and 0 bases at J, with 17 bases between. The DNA for the CDR3 is TGTGCCAGCAGTCCAGGAGGGGGGGGCCTAGCCAAAAACATTCAGTACTTC. Translation gives CASSPGGGGLAKNIQYF.

This clone occurred a few times. The V call is TRBV5-1, the J call TRBJ1-1, with D possibly TRBD1 on 6 matching bases. The germline V and J ends were trimmed by 0 bases and 3 bases, with 12 bases remaining between them. The germline V gene encodes CDR1 SGHRS and CDR2 YFSETQ. There are 15 residues in the CDR3. CDR3 coding DNA: TGCGCCAGCAGCTTGGACAGGGTGGGGGACACTGAAGCTTTCTTT. Protein product: CASSLDRVGDTEAFF.

J is TRBJ2-5 and V is TRBV23-1, with TRBD1 matching 12 bases. TRBV23-1 is assigned to the ORF class and has an uncertain function. J was trimmed by 4 bases and V by 6 bases; bases with no gene match: 6. The CDR3 has 15 amino acids. CDR3 sequence: CASRHGTGGGETQYF. The CDR3 DNA reads TGCGCCAGCAGACACGGGACAGGGGGCGGAGAGACCCAGTACTTC.

V usage is TRBV12-2 and J usage is TRBJ1-3; TRBD1 was called by the table and not checked on the DNA. TRBV12-2 is termed a pseudogene. This CDR3 has 16 amino acids. CDR3 nucleotide sequence: TGTGCAAGTCGCGCCTTCCGGGACACTCCGCTTAAGACCATATATTTT. This codes for CASRAFRDTPLKTIYF.